The following is a T cell receptor beta chain sequence with its context. It has no known antigen specificity. From each donor, an approximately 2.4 ml peripheral blood sample was drawn into PAXgene tubes and stored at -80 degrees C. Without any T cell sorting, total RNA was extracted from whole blood using the PAXgene blood miRNA kit on an automated QIAcube. Peripheral blood from monozygotic twin pairs, either concordant or discordant for inflammatory bowel disease, underwent deep TCRalpha and TCRbeta repertoire profiling that used unique molecular barcoding. Smoking habits were recorded for all twin pairs, and each individual was classified as a current, former or never smoker. From the cysteine through the phenylalanine, the CDR3 covers 14 amino acids. The DNA is unrecorded. CDR1 is given as MNHEY and CDR2 as SMNVEV, both from the germline V gene (reference sequence). The data are from a study of monozygotic twins with inflammatory bowel disease (dated by TCRdb to 2018 to 2020). About the study as a whole: The full study comprised 28 monozygotic twin pairs: nine German pairs (four IBD-concordant, five IBD-discordant) and 19 IBD-discordant Danish pairs. Disease-associated traits were sought mainly through comparisons between IBD patients and their genetically identical healthy co-twins within discordant pairs. Each individual had, on average, about 151 000 unique TCRalpha sequences and 181 000 unique TCRbeta sequences available for analysis.

General findings and caveats noted by the study authors: Differing immunosuppressive treatments among patients may have added background noise and inter-individual variability to the repertoires. No single strong signal or clonotype linked to IBD turned up in the results, so the idea that one exists was not supported. A decrease in TCRbeta repertoire diversity, as measured by inverse Simpson index, was observed in IBD patients compared with their healthy co-twins. The analysis was unable to tell different T cell subtypes apart. Repertoire similarity did not differ between concordant and discordant twins, possibly due to limited statistical power. Compared with healthy twins, IBD patients shared fewer clonotypes with other individuals, and the difference was most pronounced in patients with signs of disease activity.

To prepare the library, 5' RACE was applied. The input for every TCR library was around 4,000 ng of total RNA. For each sample, cDNA synthesis was carried out in eight separate reactions using SMARTScribe reverse transcriptase. During cDNA synthesis, template switching was used to introduce unique molecular identifiers that contained a 6-nucleotide sample barcode. Amplification of TCRalpha and TCRbeta cDNA involved two nested PCRs of approximately 17 and 9 cycles, and each PCR was followed by bead purification. Before amplification, cDNA was treated with uracil DNA-glycosylase and purified using the QIAquick PCR purification kit. The second PCR added Illumina TruSeq-compatible adapters along with sample-specific barcodes. Library quality and concentration were checked on TapeStation and Qubit, and libraries were pooled at about 5 ng each. The pooled libraries were sequenced with 2 x 100 bp reads and custom sequencing primers on an Illumina HiSeq2500 single-index Rapid Run. In the source study's methods: MiGEC version 1.2.6 was used for UMI-based consensus assembly to correct PCR and sequencing errors. MiXCR version 2.1.1 was used for V(D)J alignment, clonotype assembly and CDR3 extraction. Gene usage, clonotype sharing and MAIT/NKT TCR abundance were normalised by analysing the top 1000, 10 000 and 20 000 clonotypes per sample. After downsampling to 27 000 UMIs, diversity was calculated as the inverse Simpson index using the vegan R package. Statistical testing used paired Mann-Whitney U tests on the discordant twin pairs and applied Benjamini-Hochberg correction for multiple testing. TCRdb reanalyzed the reads, keeping one entry per CDR3 protein sequence and omitting DNA. The V and J calls, along with clone size, are taken from TCRdb and not from the paper's own processing. This sample's listing comprises fewer than 200,000 distinct CDR3 sequences. Clones ranked in the top ten supply 2% to 2.5% of the sample.

The rearranged segments are TRBV27 and TRBJ2-1; checking the TCRdb D call of TRBD2 is not possible without DNA. The sequence came from a human donor with ulcerative colitis or Crohn's disease, or a healthy co-twin of an affected twin (not recorded which). Source material: blood. The CDR3: CASSPGTSGGEQFF.